The next 16 T cell receptor beta chains were all read from a single sample in a study of T cell changes during pregnancy in multiple sclerosis. The data were produced by immunoSEQ multiplex PCR, yet TCRdb's version contains in-frame clones alone and is incomplete. The sample yields some 29,000 clones, 89% seen once. The sequencing used CD8+ T cells from peripheral blood mononuclear cells, collected in the third trimester of pregnancy. Receptors were obtained from a female donor with multiple sclerosis, enrolled in a pregnancy study.

V usage is TRBV27 and J usage is TRBJ2-7; 8 bases map to TRBD2. The V gene end was trimmed by 4 bases and the J gene end by 0 bases; junction bases not matched to a gene: 2. The CDR3 consists of 14 residues. Per germline, CDR1 MNHEY and CDR2 SMNVEV (reference sequence). CDR3 DNA: TGTGCCAGCAGTTCGACTAGCGCCTCCTACGAGCAGTACTTC. Translation gives CASSSTSASYEQYF.

This clone was counted a single time. This rearrangement joins TRBV5-5 to TRBJ1-5; a weak D match, TRBD1 (5 bases). This CDR3 is built from 15 residues. Deletions cut 3 bases from V and 2 bases from J, with 12 bases between. Germline CDR1 SGHKS, CDR2 YYEKEE (reference sequence). The CDR3 DNA sequence: TGTGCCAGCAGCTGGAGGGGAGGGGGCAATCAGCCCCAGCATTTT. Its translation is CASSWRGGGNQPQHF.

By frequency in the sample, this clone is medium-sized. An end of the junction differs from the germline gene, which may be a read error. The chain uses TRBV13 and TRBJ1-1; D gene unclear. CDR1 is PRHDT and CDR2 is FYEKMQ in the germline V gene (reference sequence). The CDR3 is 14 residues long. The CDR3 region has the DNA TGTGCCAGCAGCCTAGGACGGCGGAGCACTGAAGCTTTCTTT. It codes for CASSLGRRSTEAFF.

This sequence joins TRBV12-5 and TRBJ1-1; possible D gene TRBD1, 5 bases. Germline CDR1 LGHNT, CDR2 FRNRAP. V was cut by 1 base and J by 3 bases, with 9 bases left in between. The CDR3 sequence is 14 residues long. The DNA of the CDR3 is TGTGCTAGTGGTTTGGGGTTAGGGGACACTGAAGCTTTCTTT. Protein product: CASGLGLGDTEAFF.

This rearrangement joins TRBV14 to TRBJ1-2; no clear D gene. Germline V gene data show CDR1 as SGHDN and CDR2 as FVKESK. The CDR3 sequence is 13 residues long. V lost 8 bases to trimming and J lost 1 base, with 11 bases between them. Here the CDR3 reads CASRSKSNYGYTF. DNA of the CDR3: TGTGCCAGCCGCTCGAAGAGTAACTATGGCTACACCTTC.

The CDR3: CATSPRADTQYF. CDR3 DNA sequence: TGTGCCACCAGCCCCCGCGCAGATACGCAGTATTTT. J is TRBJ2-3 and V is TRBV15; D unresolved. CDR3 size: 12 residues. V was pared by 5 bases and J by 4 bases, with 7 bases between. Looked up from germline, CDR1 is LNHNV and CDR2 is YYDKDF (reference sequence).

For the CDR3, the DNA is TGTGCCAGCAGCCCCCAGGGGGCCAAAAACATTCAGTACTTC. This encodes CASSPQGAKNIQYF. This chain uses TRBV9 with TRBJ2-4, with a tentative D call TRBD1 (6 bases). The CDR3 loop spans 14 amino acids. Germline values: CDR1 SGDLS, CDR2 YYNGEE. Between the trimmed V and J ends, which lost 4 bases and 1 base, there was a span of 9 bases.

The J gene is TRBJ1-4, the V gene TRBV4-1; D uncertain. The CDR3 totals 14 residues. Trimming took 4 bases from V and 10 from J, leaving 16 bases between them. Germline loops: CDR1 MGHRA, CDR2 YSYEKL. CDR3 bases: TGCGCCAGCAGCCCCGGGTCCTCGGTCACAAAACTGTTTTTT. Its protein product is CASSPGSSVTKLFF.

The chain is built from TRBV5-5 and TRBJ2-5; 8 bases align to TRBD2. Germline V CDR1 and CDR2: SGHKS, YYEKEE (reference sequence). V dropped 2 bases and J dropped 5; count of bases not matched to a gene: 5. The CDR3 sequence is 14 residues long. CDR3 region: CASSLTGGRETQYF. CDR3 DNA: TGTGCCAGCAGCTTAACGGGGGGGCGGGAGACCCAGTACTTC.

The J gene is TRBJ2-5, the V gene TRBV30, with D perhaps matching TRBD2 (6 bases). The last part of the DNA fits TRBJ2-7 better; the J call may be wrong. CDR3 length equals 12 residues. Germline CDR1 and CDR2: GTSNPN and SVGIG (reference sequence). CDR3 loop: CAFGTDYYEQYF. CDR3 in DNA: TGTGCCTTTGGGACTGATTACTACGAGCAGTACTTC.

The chain employs TRBV5-1 and TRBJ2-2; TRBD2 matches 9 bases. The CDR3 is 16 residues long. Germline CDR1 and CDR2: SGHRS and YFSETQ. V was clipped by 0 bases and J by 4 bases; unmatched bases: 4. The CDR3: CASSLGLAGLTGELFF. DNA for the CDR3: TGCGCCAGCAGCTTGGGTCTAGCGGGGCTCACCGGGGAGCTGTTTTTT.

This clone was recorded a few times. This sequence joins TRBV2 and TRBJ1-5, with 9 bases that match TRBD1. CDR3 size: 15 residues. V lost 2 bases and J lost 4; bases outside the gene matches: 3. Germline V CDR1 and CDR2: SNHLY, FYNNEI. In DNA form, the CDR3 reads TGTGCCAGCAGTGAACCCGGACAGGGGAATCAGCCCCAGCATTTT. It encodes CASSEPGQGNQPQHF.

The table lists this clone with a count of one. The V gene is TRBV27, the J gene TRBJ2-7; no clear D gene. CDR3 length: 15 residues. Trimming pared 0 bases from V and 4 bases from J, leaving 13 bases between. Germline V lookup: CDR1 MNHEY, CDR2 SMNVEV (reference sequence). The CDR3 coding sequence is TGTGCCAGCAGTTTATCCGCTAGTCGGTCTTACGAGCAGTACTTC. This sequence encodes CASSLSASRSYEQYF.

Only one count was recorded for this clone. CDR3 in amino acids: CASRGGTLVYF. CDR3 nucleotides: TGTGCCAGCAGGGGCGGGACTCTTGTGTATTTT. The V gene is TRBV2, the J gene TRBJ2-3; the D gene is possibly TRBD2 (6 bases). Germline values: CDR1 SNHLY, CDR2 FYNNEI. V lost 6 bases to trimming and J lost 14 bases, with 15 bases between them. The CDR3 has 11 residues. Looking up the rest from reference TRBV2 and TRBJ2-3 gives the full variable domain: EPEVTQTPSHQVTQMGQEVILRCVPISNHLYFYWYRQILGQKVEFLVSFYNNEISEKSEIFDDQFSVERPDGSNFTLKIRSTKLEDSAMYFCASRGGTLVYFGPGTRLTVL.

Only one count was recorded for this clone. V usage is TRBV6-1 and J usage is TRBJ2-1, with a possible D match to TRBD1 (6 bases). The CDR3 runs to 14 residues. V lost 11 bases to trimming and J lost 7 bases, with 21 bases between them. The V gene's germline CDR1 is MNHNS and CDR2 SASEGT. The CDR3 is CASSLQDSYNEQFF. CDR3 DNA sequence: TGTGCCTCCTCCCTCCAGGACAGCTATAATGAGCAGTTCTTC.

The rearrangement uses TRBV9 and TRBJ1-5; D remains ambiguous. This CDR3 has 15 amino acids. The germline V gene has CDR1 SGDLS and CDR2 YYNGEE. Trimming took off 4 bases at V and 4 bases at J, with 15 bases between the two ends. The chain's CDR3 is CASSPEGRGNQPQHF. The CDR3 DNA reads TGTGCCAGCAGCCCCGAGGGTCGGGGAAATCAGCCCCAGCATTTT. Based on the CDR3 plus reference TRBV9 and TRBJ1-5, the full variable domain is DSGVTQTPKHLITATGQRVTLRCSPRSGDLSVYWYQQSLDQGLQFLIQYYNGEERAKGNILERFSAQQFPDLHSELNLSSLELGDSALYFCASSPEGRGNQPQHFGDGTRLSIL.